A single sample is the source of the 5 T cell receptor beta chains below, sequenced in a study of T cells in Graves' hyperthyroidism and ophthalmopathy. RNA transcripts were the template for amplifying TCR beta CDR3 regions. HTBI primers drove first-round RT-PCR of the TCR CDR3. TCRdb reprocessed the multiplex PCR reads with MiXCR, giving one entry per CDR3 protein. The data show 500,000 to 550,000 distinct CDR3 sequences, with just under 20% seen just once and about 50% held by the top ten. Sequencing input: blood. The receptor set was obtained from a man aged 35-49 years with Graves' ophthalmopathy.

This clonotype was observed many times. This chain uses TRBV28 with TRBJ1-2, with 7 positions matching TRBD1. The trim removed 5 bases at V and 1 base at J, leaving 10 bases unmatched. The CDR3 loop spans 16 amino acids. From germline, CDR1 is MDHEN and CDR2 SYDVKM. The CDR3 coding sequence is TGTGCCAGCAGTCCCATTCAGGGGGTGATTAACTATGGCTACACCTTC. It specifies CASSPIQGVINYGYTF.

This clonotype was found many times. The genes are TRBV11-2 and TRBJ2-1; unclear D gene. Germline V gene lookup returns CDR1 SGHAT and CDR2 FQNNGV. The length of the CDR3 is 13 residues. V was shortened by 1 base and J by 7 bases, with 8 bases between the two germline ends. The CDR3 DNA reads TGTGCCAGCAGCTTAGGGAGCGAGAATGAGCAGTTCTTC. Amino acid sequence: CASSLGSENEQFF.

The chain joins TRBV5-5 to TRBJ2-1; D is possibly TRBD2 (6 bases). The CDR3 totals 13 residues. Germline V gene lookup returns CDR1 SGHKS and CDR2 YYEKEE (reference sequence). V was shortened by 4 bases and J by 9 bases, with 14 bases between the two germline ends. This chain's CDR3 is CASSPTYGGEQFF. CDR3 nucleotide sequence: TGTGCCAGCAGCCCAACCTACGGGGGTGAGCAGTTCTTC.

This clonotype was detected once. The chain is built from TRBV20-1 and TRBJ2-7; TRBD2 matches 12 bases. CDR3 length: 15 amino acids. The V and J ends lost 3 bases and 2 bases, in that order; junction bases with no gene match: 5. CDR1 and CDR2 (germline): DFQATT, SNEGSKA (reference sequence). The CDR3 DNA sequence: TGCAGTGCTAGGCCCGCTAGCGGGGGGGCCTACGAGCAGTACTTC. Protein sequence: CSARPASGGAYEQYF.

CDR3 nucleotide sequence: TGCAGTGCTAGAGATGCAGGCCTAGCGGGGGGGCAAGAGACCCAGTACTTC. This sequence encodes CSARDAGLAGGQETQYF. This chain links TRBV20-1 with TRBJ2-5, with 12 bases fitting TRBD2. V dropped 0 bases and J dropped 2; count of bases not matched to a gene: 7. CDR3 length equals 17 residues. The germline V gene encodes CDR1 DFQATT and CDR2 SNEGSKA (reference sequence).